Here is one T cell receptor (beta chain) with its context. The clone's antigen remains unknown. Qualities for individual bases were not recorded, and no much larger clone is one base off. TCR CDR3 regions were amplified from genomic DNA by multiplex PCR using the deep immunoSEQ assay. For each cell subset, the extracted genomic DNA was distributed evenly across all wells of several immunoSEQ 96-well plates, and each plate served as one replicate. For sorted subsets, about 200 ng genomic DNA, equal to some 28,000 T cell genomes, was loaded into each replicate PCR. Purified libraries were measured with a Qubit 3.0 fluorometer, size-checked on a Bioanalyzer 2100, and measured again with the KAPA Library Quantification kit. Every immunoSEQ 96-well plate was sequenced on a dedicated single-read 150-cycle Illumina NextSeq 550 flow cell. The study's own analysis went as follows. Because the immunoSEQ output held only junctional sequences and lacked quality scores, the filtering could not match the filtering applied to full-length reads. To assign V/J genes and CDR3, sequences were annotated using PyIR, a Python wrapper for IgBLAST v1.9, with IMGT germline references. Reads were removed for weak V/J assignments (E-value above 1e-6), missing CDR3, stop codons, out-of-frame junctions, or ambiguous translated residues. V3J clonotypes were defined as sequences sharing the same inferred V gene, J gene, and CDR3 amino acid sequence. Percentage overlap between repertoires was computed as shared unique clonotypes divided by the size of the smaller repertoire. Repertoire richness was assessed with RTK rarefaction, the Chao1 estimator, and Recon v2.1 estimates of unobserved clonotypes. OLGA was used to compute generation probabilities for all TCRbeta clonotypes that the gDNA method yielded from a few donors. TCRdb re-hosts the immuneACCESS table, in-frame sequences only. Its copies lack some clones; in the studies checked, an unresolved V gene accounts for under half of them, and the cause for the rest is not known. Clone size and V and J calls were adopted from that table, with D and trimming inferred from the DNA. The sample records approximately 620,000 clones, around 97% of which are singletons. 0.045% to 0.06% of the sample is in the top ten clones.

These data are taken from a study of shared clonotypes between healthy human individuals (dated by TCRdb to 2020 to 2021). For context, the study as a whole: A few men and a couple of women, aged 18 to 49 years, made up the cohort. For each donor, CD4 naive and CD4 memory were each run on three plates, CD8 naive on two plates, and CD8 memory on one plate. To estimate repertoire size and how much clonotype sharing occurs between individuals, the study deeply sequenced the blood TCR repertoires of roughly 5 healthy adults. Libraries were prepared and TCR repertoires were sequenced by different laboratories using diverse techniques, in order to increase sequencing depth and limit assay-specific biases. Each donor's leukapheresis produced roughly between roughly 0.9 and 9 billion PBMCs. Study-wide conclusions, independent of this receptor: Compared with non-shared clonotypes, clonotypes shared by all four sorted-subset donors had higher generation probabilities. Because the study included only a small number of donors, the genetic and exposure-history diversity represented was limited. Sampling was limited to blood, and TCR repertoires in tissue likely differ from TCR repertoires in blood. Even with the large sequencing depth, rarefaction of the sorted-subset datasets indicated that sequencing was incomplete. Across a few donors, 5% to 6% of naive CD4, approximately 3.6% of naive CD8, 2.3% of memory CD4, and about 0.4% of memory CD8 clonotypes were shared. Naive subsets generally had larger estimated clonotype richness than memory subsets. Pairwise subsampling led to the expectation that sequencing depth would affect the degree of clonotype sharing among donors.

For CDR1 and CDR2, the germline V gene lists SGHTA and FQGNSA. The CDR3, cysteine through phenylalanine, is 16 amino acids long. The only DNA kept is the CDR3, 48 bases in frame from the first base. After removal of 1 base from V and 4 bases from J, the junction retains 5 bases not matched to a gene. The donors were healthy, HIV-negative adults who had no recently reported acute infections or vaccinations. Only Caucasian adults living in Nashville, Tennessee, USA were represented among the donors. Magnetic negative selection was used to enrich CD4+ T cells, after which naive cells were positively selected on CD45RA and the negative fraction became the memory subset. After blood collection by leukapheresis, PBMCs were isolated using Ficoll-Histopaque density gradient centrifugation and then cryopreserved in the vapor phase of liquid nitrogen. Analytical flow cytometry was used to check the purity and quantity of each magnetically sorted T cell population. From each sorted fraction, genomic DNA was isolated and quantified by UV absorbance on a Nanodrop 2000c.

This sequence uses TRBV7-2 and TRBJ2-2; 8 central bases correspond to TRBD2. Sequenced input: naive CD4+ T cells sorted from blood. The sample's cell subset or site, from its label and the paper: CD45RA+ positively selected. This receptor was taken from a woman in her twenties or thirties in good health. The CDR3: CASSLVSGRTTGELFF. Read as DNA, the sequence is TGTGCCAGCAGCTTAGTCAGCGGGAGAACCACCGGGGAGCTGTTTTTT.